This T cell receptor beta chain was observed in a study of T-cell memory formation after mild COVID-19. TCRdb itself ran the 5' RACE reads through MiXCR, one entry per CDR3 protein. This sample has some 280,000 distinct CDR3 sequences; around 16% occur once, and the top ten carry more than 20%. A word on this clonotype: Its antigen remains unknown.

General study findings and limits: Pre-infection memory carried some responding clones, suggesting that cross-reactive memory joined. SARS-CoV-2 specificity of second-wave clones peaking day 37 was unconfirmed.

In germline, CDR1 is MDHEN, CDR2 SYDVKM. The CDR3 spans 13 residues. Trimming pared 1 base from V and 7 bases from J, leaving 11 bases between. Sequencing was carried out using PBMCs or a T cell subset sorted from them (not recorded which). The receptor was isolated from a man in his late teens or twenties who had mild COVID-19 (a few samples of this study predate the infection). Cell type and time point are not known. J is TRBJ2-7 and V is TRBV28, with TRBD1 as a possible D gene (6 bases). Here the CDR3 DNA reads TGTGCCAGCAGTTTATCCAGGGGTTGGGAGCAGTACGTC. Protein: CASSLSRGWEQYV.